The 26 T cell receptor beta chains below were found in one sample sequenced in a study of cytomegalovirus exposure and HLA in healthy donors. Researchers ran the PCR with 60 Vbeta and 13 Jbeta primers. The table came from immunoSEQ multiplex PCR; TCRdb's copy has only in-frame clones and leaves some out. The table includes some 120,000 clones, about 80% detected once. The specimen was PBMCs. The receptors stem from a woman between 50 and 59 years old in good health and CMV-seropositive.

This clone was picked up one time. This chain joins TRBV6-5 and TRBJ2-3; D gene unclear. Deletions cut 6 bases from V and 3 bases from J, with 7 bases between. The V gene's germline CDR1 is MNHEY and CDR2 SVGAGI. The CDR3 has 12 amino acids. The CDR3 region is CASSPRTDTQYF. The CDR3 DNA reads TGTGCCAGCAGCCCCCGGACAGATACGCAGTATTTT.

The chain employs TRBV5-1 and TRBJ2-5; a possible D gene is TRBD1 (6 bases). The germline CDR1 and CDR2 sequences are SGHRS and YFSETQ. The CDR3 runs 14 residues. V lost 6 bases and J 2 bases, leaving 14 bases between the germline ends. CDR3 loop: CASKLVQGQETQYF. Here the CDR3 DNA reads TGCGCCAGCAAGCTGGTCCAGGGGCAAGAGACCCAGTACTTC.

The chain recombines TRBV30 with TRBJ1-2; 9 nucleotides agree with TRBD1. This CDR3 spans 14 amino acids. V lost 4 bases and J lost 12; bases outside the gene matches: 15. Germline lookup yields CDR1 GTSNPN and CDR2 SVGIG (reference sequence). The DNA for the CDR3 is TGTGCCTGGACCTTCTCGCCCGGACAGGGGACGAACACCTTC. The encoded protein is CAWTFSPGQGTNTF.

The V and J genes are TRBV4-1 and TRBJ2-7; weak D call: TRBD1 (5 bases). The germline V and J ends were trimmed by 1 base and 4 bases, with 23 bases remaining between them. Germline V gene sequence: CDR1 MGHRA, CDR2 YSYEKL. CDR3 length equals 18 residues. The CDR3 region has the DNA TGCGCCAGCAGCCAAGGACCTTTTTTGGGGCAGACGATTTACGAGCAGTACTTC. Encoded protein: CASSQGPFLGQTIYEQYF.

The chain employs TRBV29-1 and TRBJ1-4; 7 nucleotides align to TRBD1. V gave up 4 bases and J gave up 3 bases; unmatched junction bases: 8. CDR3 length: 15 amino acids. The germline CDR1 and CDR2 sequences are SQVTM and ANQGSEA. The CDR3 coding sequence is TGCAGCGTTGCCCGCTGGACAGGCCCTAATGAAAAACTGTTTTTT. Translated, it gives CSVARWTGPNEKLFF.

This sequence joins TRBV19 and TRBJ1-2; tentative D call: TRBD1 (5 bases). The germline V gene has CDR1 LNHDA and CDR2 SQIVND (reference sequence). V was pared by 4 bases and J by 9 bases, with 12 bases between. The CDR3 covers 12 residues. Written as DNA, the CDR3 is TGTGCCAGTAGTAGGGGGGAATCCCGCTACACCTTC. It specifies CASSRGESRYTF. The full variable domain, rest sourced from reference TRBV19 and TRBJ1-2, is DGGITQSPKYLFRKEGQNVTLSCEQNLNHDAMYWYRQDPGQGLRLIYYSQIVNDFQKGDIAEGYSVSREKKESFPLTVTSAQKNPTAFYLCASSRGESRYTFGSGTRLTVV.

The chain joins TRBV5-8 to TRBJ2-3, with a tentative D call TRBD2 (6 bases). Germline CDR1 is SGHTS and CDR2 is YDEGEE. The CDR3 runs to 15 residues. With 1 base removed from V and 4 bases from J, the gap between germline ends came to 13 bases. The CDR3 here is CASSLLGGDADTQYF. The CDR3 nucleotides are TGTGCCAGCAGCTTGTTGGGCGGGGACGCAGATACGCAGTATTTT.

This clone was seen a few times. This sequence joins TRBV29-1 and TRBJ1-1; 7 bases fit TRBD1. This CDR3 region has 12 residues. J lost 4 bases, V lost 3 bases, and 2 bases had no gene match. Germline V gives CDR1 SQVTM, CDR2 ANQGSEA. CDR3 residues: CSVDPGGTEAFF. In DNA, the CDR3 is TGCAGCGTTGATCCAGGGGGCACTGAAGCTTTCTTT.

This clone was seen a single time. The chain has TRBV6-5 and TRBJ1-1, with D unresolved. Trimming stripped 6 bases from V and 8 bases from J, with 7 bases between. Looked up from germline, CDR1 is MNHEY and CDR2 is SVGAGI. There are 10 residues in the CDR3. For the CDR3, the DNA is TGTGCCAGCAGGTTGAGGGAAGCTTTCTTT. It translates to CASRLREAFF.

This sequence joins TRBV9 and TRBJ2-2, with 8 bases lining up with TRBD1. Germline V CDR1 and CDR2: SGDLS, YYNGEE. Trimming removed 0 bases from V and 1 base from J; junction bases left unmatched: 5. The CDR3 loop spans 17 amino acids. The chain's CDR3 is CASSVGTGTGNTGELFF. The CDR3 coding sequence is TGTGCCAGCAGCGTAGGCACCGGGACAGGGAACACCGGGGAGCTGTTTTTT.

V usage is TRBV5-1 and J usage is TRBJ2-1; D not certain. This CDR3 has 16 residues. V was shortened by 0 bases and J by 3 bases, with 13 bases between the two germline ends. Germline values: CDR1 SGHRS, CDR2 YFSETQ. The CDR3 DNA reads TGCGCCAGCAGCTTGGTCCCAACCAAGAGCTACAATGAGCAGTTCTTC. Protein product: CASSLVPTKSYNEQFF.

V gene TRBV30 combines with J gene TRBJ2-3; D uncertain. With 3 bases removed from V and 2 bases from J, the gap between germline ends came to 15 bases. Germline V gene lookup returns CDR1 GTSNPN and CDR2 SVGIG (reference sequence). The CDR3 is 15 residues long. This CDR3 is CAWSSARPHTDTQYF. CDR3 DNA sequence: TGTGCCTGGAGCTCGGCGCGGCCACACACAGATACGCAGTATTTT.

The chain links TRBV4-1 to TRBJ2-7, with 8 bases identical to TRBD1. CDR3 size: 15 residues. Germline V gives CDR1 MGHRA, CDR2 YSYEKL. V trimming: 0 bases; J trimming: 3 bases; junction bases outside the gene matches: 4. In DNA form, the CDR3 reads TGCGCCAGCAGCCAAGAGTGGGACAGGTACTACGAGCAGTACTTC. As protein: CASSQEWDRYYEQYF.

The CDR3 DNA follows: TGCGCCAGCAAGACAGGTGAAACCTACGAGCAGTACTTC. This codes for CASKTGETYEQYF. This chain connects TRBV5-1 to TRBJ2-7; the D gene is possibly TRBD1 (6 bases). CDR1 and CDR2 (germline): SGHRS, YFSETQ. V lost 6 bases and J lost 2, with 12 bases in between. The CDR3 sequence is 13 residues long.

V is TRBV5-4 and J is TRBJ2-5; the D gene is possibly TRBD2 (6 bases). This CDR3 has 13 residues. CDR1 and CDR2 (germline): SGHNT, YYREEE (reference sequence). CDR3 nucleotide sequence: TGTGCAACCAAGGAGGGTACTCAAGAGACCCAGTACTTC. This encodes CATKEGTQETQYF.

V and J are TRBV4-2 and TRBJ2-1; possibly TRBD2 for D (5 bases). CDR3 length: 14 residues. The V and J ends lost 0 bases and 9 bases respectively, with 12 bases between them. CDR1 is LGHNA and CDR2 is YNFKEQ in the germline V gene. CDR3 in DNA: TGTGCCAGCAGCCAAGATGGAATGGGGAGTGAGCAGTTCTTC. It yields the protein CASSQDGMGSEQFF.

This clone was recorded once. J is TRBJ2-5 and V is TRBV2, with TRBD2 matching 7 bases. Germline V CDR1 and CDR2: SNHLY, FYNNEI. V gave up 5 bases and J gave up 2 bases; unmatched junction bases: 8. This CDR3 spans 15 amino acids. The chain's CDR3 is CASSLMTSPQETQYF. CDR3 nucleotide sequence: TGTGCCAGCAGTCTTATGACTAGCCCTCAAGAGACCCAGTACTTC.

The CDR3 loop is CASSHGLPAFF. The DNA of the CDR3 is TGTGCCAGTAGTCATGGACTTCCAGCTTTCTTT. The chain links TRBV19 to TRBJ1-1, with no clear D. Trimming left V 5 bases short and J 10 bases short, with 11 bases between. This CDR3 is built from 11 residues. Germline V CDR1 and CDR2: LNHDA, SQIVND (reference sequence).

The chain combines TRBV5-4 with TRBJ2-7; a possible D gene is TRBD1 (5 bases). The V end was cut by 2 bases, the J end by 3 bases, with 12 bases between. The CDR3 totals 14 residues. CDR1 is SGHNT, CDR2 YYREEE, per germline (reference sequence). The CDR3 sequence is CASSFQQGYYEQYF. Written as DNA, the CDR3 is TGTGCCAGCAGCTTTCAGCAGGGATACTACGAGCAGTACTTC.

As concerns this clone: Germline and junction disagree at one end, which may indicate a read error. This chain connects TRBV19 to TRBJ1-2; a possible D gene is TRBD1 (5 bases). Per the germline V gene, CDR1 is LNHDA and CDR2 is SQIVND (reference sequence). The CDR3 spans 10 residues. The CDR3 sequence: CAGGERTAVF. For the CDR3, the DNA is TGTGCCGGGGGGGAACGGACGGCCGTCTTC.

There are a few counts of this clone. The V call is TRBV5-1, the J call TRBJ1-1; D might be TRBD1 (6 bases). CDR1 is SGHRS, CDR2 YFSETQ, per germline. V was cut by 7 bases and J by 1 base, with 11 bases left in between. This CDR3 comprises 13 residues. Here the CDR3 DNA reads TGCGCCAGCGCTAAACAGGGGAACACTGAAGCTTTCTTT. Translation: CASAKQGNTEAFF. Together with reference TRBV5-1 and TRBJ1-1, the CDR3 gives the full variable domain: KAGVTQTPRYLIKTRGQQVTLSCSPISGHRSVSWYQQTPGQGLQFLFEYFSETQRNKGNFPGRFSGRQFSNSRSEMNVSTLELGDSALYLCASAKQGNTEAFFGQGTRLTVV.

The gene calls are TRBV2 and TRBJ2-1, with 9 bases aligning to TRBD2. V gave up 3 bases and J gave up 2 bases; unmatched junction bases: 2. The V gene's germline CDR1 is SNHLY and CDR2 FYNNEI. The CDR3 covers 15 residues. CDR3 region: CASSDERGAYNEQFF. Written as DNA, the CDR3 is TGTGCCAGCAGTGATGAGCGGGGGGCCTACAATGAGCAGTTCTTC.

This chain connects TRBV27 to TRBJ1-1; possibly TRBD1 for D (6 bases). The CDR3 extends over 13 amino acids. Germline V gives CDR1 MNHEY, CDR2 SMNVEV (reference sequence). V shed 8 bases and J shed 4 bases, with 14 bases lying between them. The CDR3 nucleotides read TGTGCCAGCTGGGGGCGCGGAAGCACTGAAGCTTTCTTT. Amino acid sequence: CASWGRGSTEAFF.

This clone has more than one count but fewer than ten. This chain links TRBV7-3 with TRBJ2-3; perhaps TRBD1 as D (5 bases). Per the germline V gene, CDR1 is SGHTA and CDR2 is FQGTGA. The CDR3 has 15 residues. The V and J ends lost 2 bases and 5 bases respectively, with 14 bases between them. This CDR3 reads CASSLLQGGLDTQYF. CDR3 DNA: TGTGCCAGCAGCTTACTCCAGGGCGGCCTAGATACGCAGTATTTT.

This clone was counted a single time. The rearrangement uses TRBV5-1 and TRBJ2-5; TRBD2 aligns across 12 bases. V shed 1 base and J 4 bases; nucleotides not matched to a gene: 8. The CDR3 extends over 17 amino acids. Germline V lookup: CDR1 SGHRS, CDR2 YFSETQ. Here the CDR3 DNA reads TGCGCCAGCAGCTTGCTACCCAGGACTAGCGGGATAGAGACCCAGTACTTC. Its protein product is CASSLLPRTSGIETQYF.

This chain connects TRBV11-3 to TRBJ2-1, with 9 bases lining up with TRBD2. Germline loops: CDR1 SGHNT, CDR2 YENEEA. CDR3 size: 17 residues. V dropped 5 bases and J dropped 7; count of bases not matched to a gene: 15. In nucleotides, the CDR3 is TGTGCCAGCAGCCCGAGGATTCAAGCGGGGGGCAGGAATGAGCAGTTCTTC. Translating it yields CASSPRIQAGGRNEQFF.